A selection of T cell receptor delta chains follows, all from one sample in a study of gamma-delta chains in newborns, infants, children. TCRdb used CATT to re-call clones from the reads. Among 7,000 or so delta-chain clones listed, under 0.75% were seen once. Sequencing input: blood. The receptors were gathered from a child who was a newborn, infant or young child, either healthy, febrile or measles-vaccinated (not recorded which). CDR3s include the opening cysteine and the closing phenylalanine or tryptophan. A D gene is named only where the DNA matches it firmly. Clone size is stated in some rows and not others, as once, few, many or a class when expanded.

v_gene: TRDV2
j_gene: TRDJ1
abundance: few
d_gene: TRDD3
CDR3nt: TGTGCCTGTGATATACTGGGGGATCGGGATAAGCCCATCTTT
CDR3aa: CACDILGDRDKPIF

v_gene: TRDV2
j_gene: TRDJ3
abundance: many
d_gene: TRDD3
CDR3nt: TGTGCCTGTGACACGGGATACTTTAGCTCCTGGGACACCCGACAGATGTTTTTC
CDR3aa: CACDTGYFSSWDTRQMFF

v_gene: TRDV3
j_gene: TRDJ1
abundance: few
d_gene: -
CDR3nt: TGTGCCTTTGGATACCACTTATACACCGATAAACTCATCTTT
CDR3aa: CAFGYHLYTDKLIF

v_gene: TRDV2
j_gene: TRDJ1
abundance: large
d_gene: TRDD3
CDR3nt: TGTGCCTGTGATATACTGGGGGATCGGGATAAACTCATCTTT
CDR3aa: CACDILGDRDKLIF

v_gene: TRDV2
j_gene: TRDJ2
abundance: medium-sized
d_gene: -
CDR3nt: TGTGCCTGTGACACCTGGGGGCCTACAGCACAACTCTTCTTT
CDR3aa: CACDTWGPTAQLFF

v_gene: TRDV2
j_gene: TRDJ3
abundance: medium-sized
d_gene: TRDD3
CDR3nt: TGTGCCTGTGACACCGCGGGGGATAGCTGGGACACCCGACAGATGTTTTTC
CDR3aa: CACDTAGDSWDTRQMFF

v_gene: TRDV2
j_gene: TRDJ3
abundance: many
d_gene: TRDD3
CDR3nt: TGTGCCTGTGATCAAGTACTGGGGGACAGCTCCTGGGACACCCGACAGATGTTTTTC
CDR3aa: CACDQVLGDSSWDTRQMFF

v_gene: TRDV2
j_gene: TRDJ2
abundance: large
d_gene: TRDD3
CDR3nt: TGTGCCTGTGACTCCCTACTGGGGGATACGCTAGCACAACTCTTCTTT
CDR3aa: CACDSLLGDTLAQLFF

v_gene: TRDV2
j_gene: TRDJ3
abundance: medium-sized
d_gene: TRDD3
CDR3nt: TGTGCCTGTGACTCCCCTACTGGGGGAGCAAGCTCCTGGGACACCCGACAGATGTTTTTC
CDR3aa: CACDSPTGGASSWDTRQMFF

v_gene: TRDV2
j_gene: TRDJ2
abundance: medium-sized
d_gene: TRDD3
CDR3nt: TGTGCCTGTGACACGTTGGGGGATACTTCCCTGACAGCACAACTCTTCTTT
CDR3aa: CACDTLGDTSLTAQLFF

v_gene: TRDV2
j_gene: TRDJ2
abundance: large
d_gene: TRDD3
CDR3nt: TGTGCCTGTGACAAACTGGGGGATACAGCACAACTCTTCTTT
CDR3aa: CACDKLGDTAQLFF

v_gene: TRDV2
j_gene: TRDJ2
abundance: medium-sized
d_gene: -
CDR3nt: TGTGCCTGTGACATGATGTCGCTGGGGAAAGCTTTGACAGCACAACTCTTCTTT
CDR3aa: CACDMMSLGKALTAQLFF

v_gene: TRDV2
j_gene: TRDJ2
abundance: large
d_gene: -
CDR3nt: TGTGCCTGTGTGCGGGATAACCGCTTGACAGCACAACTCTTCTTT
CDR3aa: CACVRDNRLTAQLFF

v_gene: TRDV2
j_gene: TRDJ3
abundance: medium-sized
d_gene: TRDD3
CDR3nt: TGTGCCTGTGACGTACTGGGGGATACTAGCTCCTGGGACACCCGACAGATGTTTTTC
CDR3aa: CACDVLGDTSSWDTRQMFF

v_gene: TRDV2
j_gene: TRDJ3
abundance: many
d_gene: -
CDR3nt: TGTGCCTGTGACCCTCCCGCGGGGCTCTCCTGGGACACCCGACAGATGTTTTTC
CDR3aa: CACDPPAGLSWDTRQMFF

v_gene: TRDV2
j_gene: TRDJ3
abundance: few
d_gene: TRDD3
CDR3nt: TGTGCCTGTGACACCGGGCTGGGGGATTTCTGGGACACTCGACAGATGTTTTTC
CDR3aa: CACDTGLGDFWDTRQMFF

v_gene: TRDV2
j_gene: TRDJ3
abundance: medium-sized
d_gene: -
CDR3nt: TGTGCCTGTGACACCGGCACAACCCATTCCTGGGACACCCGACAGATGTTTTTC
CDR3aa: CACDTGTTHSWDTRQMFF

v_gene: TRDV2
j_gene: TRDJ2
abundance: medium-sized
d_gene: TRDD3
CDR3nt: TGTGCCTGTGACACGCTGGGGGATCGGGCTTTGACAGCACAACTCTTCTTT
CDR3aa: CACDTLGDRALTAQLFF

v_gene: TRDV2
j_gene: TRDJ3
abundance: medium-sized
d_gene: -
CDR3nt: TGTGCCTGTGACACCGCTGGGACCCCCTCCTGGGACACCCGACAGATGTTTTTC
CDR3aa: CACDTAGTPSWDTRQMFF

v_gene: TRDV2
j_gene: TRDJ3
abundance: medium-sized
d_gene: TRDD3
CDR3nt: TGTGCCTGTGACACCCTCTGGGGGCCCACCTGGGACACCCGACAGATGTTTTTC
CDR3aa: CACDTLWGPTWDTRQMFF

v_gene: TRDV2
j_gene: TRDJ3
abundance: medium-sized
d_gene: TRDD3
CDR3nt: TGTGCCTGTGACGTACTGGGGGTTTCTAGCTCCTGGGACACCCGACAGATGTTTTTC
CDR3aa: CACDVLGVSSSWDTRQMFF

v_gene: TRDV2
j_gene: TRDJ3
abundance: -
d_gene: TRDD3
CDR3nt: TGTGCCCGTGACACCCTGGGGGACCCCAGCTCCTGGGACACCCGACAGATGTTTTTC
CDR3aa: CARDTLGDPSSWDTRQMFF

v_gene: TRDV2
j_gene: TRDJ3
abundance: -
d_gene: TRDD3
CDR3nt: TGTGCCTGTACTGGGGATAGCTCCTGGGACACCCGACAGATGTTTTTC
CDR3aa: CACTGDSSWDTRQMFF

v_gene: TRDV2
j_gene: TRDJ1
abundance: medium-sized
d_gene: TRDD3
CDR3nt: TGTGCCTGTGATCATATACTGGGGGACACCGATAAACTCATCTTT
CDR3aa: CACDHILGDTDKLIF

v_gene: TRDV2
j_gene: TRDJ3
abundance: large
d_gene: TRDD3
CDR3nt: TGTGCCTGTGACAGTACTGGGGGATACTCCTGGGACACCCGACAGATGTTTTTC
CDR3aa: CACDSTGGYSWDTRQMFF

v_gene: TRDV2
j_gene: TRDJ3
abundance: few
d_gene: -
CDR3nt: TGTGCCTGTGACGGGATGGGGGTCACGGGCTCCTGGGGCACCCGACAGATGTTTTTC
CDR3aa: CACDGMGVTGSWGTRQMFF

v_gene: TRDV2
j_gene: TRDJ3
abundance: -
d_gene: TRDD3
CDR3nt: TGTGCCTGTGACCTTCTTACTGGGGGACTCTCCTGGGACACCCGACAGATGTTTTTC
CDR3aa: CACDLLTGGLSWDTRQMFF

v_gene: TRDV2
j_gene: TRDJ1
abundance: medium-sized
d_gene: TRDD3
CDR3nt: TGTGCCTGTGACACCGTGACTGGGGGATACGTCGCCGATAAACTCATCTTT
CDR3aa: CACDTVTGGYVADKLIF

v_gene: TRDV2
j_gene: TRDJ3
abundance: large
d_gene: -
CDR3nt: TGTGCCTGTGACACGGTGGGGTCCACCCGACAGATGTTTTTC
CDR3aa: CACDTVGSTRQMFF

v_gene: TRDV2
j_gene: TRDJ3
abundance: few
d_gene: TRDD3
CDR3nt: TGTGCCTGTGACAAGGTACTGGGGGATACCTGGGATACCCGACAGATGTTTTTC
CDR3aa: CACDKVLGDTWDTRQMFF

v_gene: TRDV2
j_gene: TRDJ3
abundance: -
d_gene: -
CDR3nt: TGTGCCTGTGACACCGCGGGGTTTAACCCTACCTGGGACACCCGACAGATGTTTTTC
CDR3aa: CACDTAGFNPTWDTRQMFF

v_gene: TRDV2
j_gene: TRDJ2
abundance: few
d_gene: TRDD3
CDR3nt: TGTGCCTGTGACACCGTACTGGGGGATATTTCGACAGCACAACTCTTCTTT
CDR3aa: CACDTVLGDISTAQLFF

v_gene: TRDV2
j_gene: TRDJ3
abundance: many
d_gene: -
CDR3nt: TGTGCCTGTGACACCTGGGGGTCTCTCTCCTGGGACACCCGACAGATGTTTTTC
CDR3aa: CACDTWGSLSWDTRQMFF

v_gene: TRDV2
j_gene: TRDJ1
abundance: few
d_gene: -
CDR3nt: TGTGCCTGTGACACCGTTAGGGGGACACAGTACACCGATAAACTCATCTTT
CDR3aa: CACDTVRGTQYTDKLIF

v_gene: TRDV3
j_gene: TRDJ3
abundance: -
d_gene: TRDD3
CDR3nt: TGTGCCTTTACTGGGGGATACTGGGACACCCGACAGATGTTTTTC
CDR3aa: CAFTGGYWDTRQMFF

v_gene: TRDV2
j_gene: TRDJ2
abundance: medium-sized
d_gene: TRDD3
CDR3nt: TGTGCCTGTGACACCTGCTGGGGGATACGACCTTTGACAGCACAACTCTTCTTT
CDR3aa: CACDTCWGIRPLTAQLFF

v_gene: TRDV2
j_gene: TRDJ3
abundance: few
d_gene: TRDD3
CDR3nt: TGTGCCTGTGACACCCCTGGGGGGTACTCCTGGGACACCCGACAGATGTTTTTC
CDR3aa: CACDTPGGYSWDTRQMFF

v_gene: TRDV2
j_gene: TRDJ1
abundance: few
d_gene: -
CDR3nt: TGTGCCTGTGTCTGGGGAGAGGATAAACTCATCTTT
CDR3aa: CACVWGEDKLIF

v_gene: TRDV2
j_gene: TRDJ1
abundance: many
d_gene: TRDD3
CDR3nt: TGTGCCTGTGACACTGTGCGCGTACTGGGGGATACAAAAGACACCGATAAACTCATCTTT
CDR3aa: CACDTVRVLGDTKDTDKLIF

v_gene: TRDV2
j_gene: TRDJ2
abundance: medium-sized
d_gene: -
CDR3nt: TGTGCCTGTGGGGATTTGACAGCACAACTCTTCTTT
CDR3aa: CACGDLTAQLFF

v_gene: TRDV2
j_gene: TRDJ3
abundance: -
d_gene: TRDD3
CDR3nt: TGTGCCTGTGACCTTCTTACTGGGGGACTCTCCTGGGACATCCGACAGATGTTTTTC
CDR3aa: CACDLLTGGLSWDIRQMFF

v_gene: TRDV2
j_gene: TRDJ3
abundance: medium-sized
d_gene: TRDD3
CDR3nt: TGTGCCTGTGACACCGTACTGGGGGATCGCAACTCCTGGGACACCCGACAGATGTTTTTC
CDR3aa: CACDTVLGDRNSWDTRQMFF